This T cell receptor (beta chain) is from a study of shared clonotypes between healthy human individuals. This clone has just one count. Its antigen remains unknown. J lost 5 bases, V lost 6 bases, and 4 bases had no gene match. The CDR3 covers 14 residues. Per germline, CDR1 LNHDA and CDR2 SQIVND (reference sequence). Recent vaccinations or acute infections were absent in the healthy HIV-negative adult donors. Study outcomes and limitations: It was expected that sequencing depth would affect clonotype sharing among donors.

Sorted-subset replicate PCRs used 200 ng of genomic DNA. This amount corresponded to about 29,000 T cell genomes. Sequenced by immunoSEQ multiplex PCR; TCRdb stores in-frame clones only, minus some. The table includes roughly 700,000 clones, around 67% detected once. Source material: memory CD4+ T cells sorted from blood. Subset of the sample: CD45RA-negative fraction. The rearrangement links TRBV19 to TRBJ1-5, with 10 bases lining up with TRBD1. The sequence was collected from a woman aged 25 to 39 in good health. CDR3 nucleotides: TGTGCCAGTAGCACCGGGACAGGGGATCAGCCCCAGCATTTT. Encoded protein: CASSTGTGDQPQHF.